This T cell receptor beta chain was sequenced in a study of blood T cell repertoires in COVID-19 (dated by TCRdb to 2020 to 2022). Background for the entire study: Collaborator samples came from the United States, Italy and Spain and covered acute and convalescent phases of COVID-19. Where HLA class I and class II types were available, the types were taken from metadata supplied by the sample provider, not from assay-based typing. The prospective study material was composed of cDNA or gDNA derived from T cells, B-cell-depleted T cells, or PBMCs. Deeply sampled blood TCRbeta repertoires from subjects exposed to, actively infected with, or recovered from COVID-19 were included in the dataset. Samples were obtained from the ongoing ImmuneRACE study (first 160 participants) and from over 1,000 subjects provided by 6 global collaborators. A freely available public database, intended as a resource for researchers studying the immune response to SARS-CoV-2, is where the repertoires were released. Nearly every sample came with metadata listing a de-identified subject ID, COVID-19 status, age in years and sex. The full study reports these points: Clinical and demographic metadata were provided uncurated, with the amount varying by source and participant.

For CDR1 and CDR2, the germline V gene lists WSHSY and SAAADI. CDR3 length: 13 amino acids, cysteine to phenylalanine. Only the CDR3 region is kept as DNA, spanning 39 bases read in frame from base 1. V lost 6 bases and J lost 6 bases; the stretch between them is 12 bases long. Each collaborating institution followed its own protocols to collect whole blood in K2EDTA tubes. For TCRbeta analysis, collaborator samples were shipped as frozen whole blood, as isolated PBMCs, or as DNA extracted from either sample type. TCRbeta CDR3 regions were amplified from genomic DNA using the immunoSEQ Assay, a bias-controlled multiplex PCR. The authors' analysis ran thus. Nucleated cell counts per sample were estimated from amplification of reference gene primers within the assay. To quantify the absolute abundance of each unique TCRbeta CDR3 rearrangement, sequence reads were collapsed and filtered. For each sample, productive Simpson clonality was calculated by taking the square root of Simpson's diversity index across productive rearrangements. Imported from immuneACCESS, the table was reduced by TCRdb to in-frame sequences with V and J called. These copies leave out some clones; in studies compared against another copy, an unresolved V gene accounts for under half, and the cause of the remainder is not known. That table furnishes V, J and clone size, whereas the DNA furnished D and trimming. The sample has about 160,000 clones on record, about 85% of them singletons. The top ten hold around 4.6% of the sample.

A remark on this clone: Its antigen is unknown. No qualities accompany the bases; no much larger clone lies one base away.

Recombination linked TRBV10-2 to TRBJ1-5; too little of a D gene remains to name it. The receptor was derived from a woman aged 60-75 years with active or convalescent COVID-19. Sequences were obtained from peripheral blood. The nucleotides read TGCGCCAGCAGGGGAGTCCCCAGTCAGCCCCAGCATTTT. The resulting protein is CASRGVPSQPQHF.